This TCR beta chain stems from a study of shared clonotypes between healthy human individuals. Cells designated naive CD8 were CD45RO-negative and were positively selected for CCR7, with terminally differentiated effector memory CD45RA+ cells excluded. Germline V CDR1 and CDR2: MNHEY, SMNVEV (reference sequence). This CDR3 region has 14 residues. Between the trimmed V and J ends, which lost 5 bases and 2 bases, there was a span of 13 bases. As regards this clone: The antigen is unknown.

Study results and limitations: Some clonotypes were shared by all four sorted-subset donors, while others were not shared. The non-shared ones had lower generation probabilities than the shared ones.

A deep-level run was used for the assay. Per the original data handling: Filtering differed since immunoSEQ provided only junctions, with no quality scores. Profiled with immunoSEQ multiplex PCR; TCRdb holds only in-frame clones, not every one. The DNA was the basis for D and trimming; V, J and clone size are from that table. Of 600,000 or so clones detected, about 98% appear once; the ten largest clones hold 0.3%. The clonotype comes from a young man in good health. The chain couples TRBV27 to TRBJ2-7, with D tentatively TRBD1 (5 bases). The specimen sequenced was naive CD8+ T cells sorted from blood. The CDR3 DNA reads as TGTGCCAGCAGTCCGACAGATGCTGCCTACGAGCAGTACTTC. Translating it yields CASSPTDAAYEQYF.